This entry lists 23 T cell receptor beta chains sequenced from one sample in a study of control samples from healthy donors and cancer patients. Some clones are missing from TCRdb's copy, which holds only in-frame ones; the method was immunoSEQ multiplex PCR. The sample holds 70,000 to 85,000 clones, approximately 82% seen once. Sequencing used PBMCs. The receptor source for this set is a man in his sixties with head and neck cancer.

The V call is TRBV23-1, the J call TRBJ2-7; TRBD1 matches at 9 bases. TRBV23-1 is assigned to the ORF class and has an uncertain function. V trimming: 2 bases; J trimming: 7 bases; junction bases outside the gene matches: 12. The CDR3 is made up of 16 amino acids. In nucleotides, the CDR3 is TGCGCCAGCAGTCAAACGAAGACAGGGGGAAGAGGTGAGCAGTACTTC. Its translation: CASSQTKTGGRGEQYF.

The chain carries TRBV27 and TRBJ1-2, with 7 bases lining up with TRBD1. The CDR3 is 15 amino acids. V was clipped by 2 bases and J by 1 base; unmatched bases: 4. The germline CDR1 and CDR2 sequences are MNHEY and SMNVEV (reference sequence). The CDR3 is CASSLVQGGNYGYTF. The CDR3, as DNA: TGTGCCAGCAGTTTAGTCCAGGGGGGTAACTATGGCTACACCTTC.

The J gene is TRBJ1-1, the V gene TRBV12-3 or TRBV12-4; weak D call: TRBD1 (6 bases). The V and J ends lost 5 bases and 11 bases respectively, with 18 bases between them. This CDR3 comprises 13 residues. For the CDR3, the DNA is TGTGCCAGCAGTCGGGGGCAGGGTCGGTTGGCTTTCTTT. Translated: CASSRGQGRLAFF.

This sequence joins TRBV24-1 and TRBJ2-3; D may match TRBD1 or TRBD2 (5 bases each). V lost 3 bases to trimming and J lost 5 bases, with 14 bases between them. Germline V gives CDR1 KGHDR, CDR2 SFDVKD. The CDR3 sequence is 15 residues long. CDR3 amino acids: CATSDGTRTVDTQYF. The CDR3 DNA is TGTGCCACCAGTGATGGGACCAGGACGGTAGATACGCAGTATTTT.

This chain uses TRBV7-8 with TRBJ2-1, with D possibly called TRBD1 or TRBD2 (6 bases each). Germline assignment: CDR1 SGHVS and CDR2 FQNEAQ. The CDR3 is 14 residues long. The germline V and J ends were trimmed by 1 base and 7 bases, with 11 bases remaining between them. CDR3 in DNA: TGTGCCAGCAGCTTAGGGCGGAGGGGGAATGAGCAGTTCTTC. Translation gives CASSLGRRGNEQFF.

The sample holds a few counts of this clone. The chain joins TRBV11-3 to TRBJ2-2, with unresolved D. V was trimmed by 5 bases and J by 6 bases, leaving 10 bases between them. Germline V gene lookup returns CDR1 SGHNT and CDR2 YENEEA. The CDR3 sequence is 13 residues long. CDR3 amino acids: CASSPTQAGELFF. CDR3 nucleotide sequence: TGTGCCAGCAGCCCCACCCAAGCCGGGGAGCTGTTTTTT.

This chain uses TRBV29-1 with TRBJ2-5; 16 bases fit TRBD2. The ends lost 7 bases at V and 4 bases at J; junction bases unmatched: 3. CDR3 length: 14 residues. CDR1 and CDR2 from the germline V gene are SQVTM and ANQGSEA. DNA for the CDR3: TGCAGCGCCGGGACTAGCGGGGGGGTAGAGACCCAGTACTTC. Its protein is CSAGTSGGVETQYF.

The V and J genes are TRBV28 and TRBJ1-2; TRBD1 is a possible D gene (6 bases). Germline V gives CDR1 MDHEN, CDR2 SYDVKM. CDR3 length: 14 residues. Trimming removed 6 bases from V and 3 bases from J, with 14 bases in between. This chain's CDR3 is CASRPIQGDYGYTF. Written as DNA, the CDR3 is TGTGCCAGCAGACCCATACAGGGTGACTATGGCTACACCTTC.

V gene TRBV19 combines with J gene TRBJ2-7; no clear D. This CDR3 contains 13 residues. V lost 6 bases and J lost 1, with 10 bases in between. From germline, CDR1 is LNHDA and CDR2 SQIVND (reference sequence). The CDR3 sequence: CASSTPDSYEQYF. The CDR3, as DNA: TGTGCCAGTAGCACTCCCGATTCCTACGAGCAGTACTTC.

This clone has just one count. Here the CDR3 reads CASSTIRGLADTQYF. CDR3 nucleotides: TGTGCCAGCAGCACAATTAGGGGGCTGGCAGATACGCAGTATTTT. V usage is TRBV11-2 and J usage is TRBJ2-3, with 7 nucleotides matching TRBD1. Per germline, CDR1 SGHAT and CDR2 FQNNGV. This CDR3 has 15 amino acids. The J segment lost 4 bases and the V segment lost 5 bases, leaving 9 bases of the junction unmatched. The whole variable domain, remainder taken from reference TRBV11-2 and TRBJ2-3, is EAGVAQSPRYKIIEKRQSVAFWCNPISGHATLYWYQQILGQGPKLLIQFQNNGVVDDSQLPKDRFSAERLKGVDSTLKIQPAKLEDSAVYLCASSTIRGLADTQYFGPGTRLTVL.

The chain is built from TRBV5-1 and TRBJ2-2; D perhaps matches TRBD2 (6 bases). V was shortened by 4 bases and J by 3 bases, with 25 bases between the two germline ends. Germline lookup yields CDR1 SGHRS and CDR2 YFSETQ. This CDR3 is 19 amino acids long. The DNA for the CDR3 is TGCGCCAGCAGCACCGACGCTCGGGTATGGGGACTTTACACCGGGGAGCTGTTTTTT. This encodes CASSTDARVWGLYTGELFF.

This clone was picked up one time. The chain recombines TRBV7-9 with TRBJ2-3; D remains unclear. Germline V gene data show CDR1 as SEHNR and CDR2 as FQNEAQ (reference sequence). The CDR3 is 14 amino acids. V lost 3 bases and J lost 2, with 9 bases in between. DNA of the CDR3: TGTGCCAGCAGCTTGAAAGAGTACACAGATACGCAGTATTTT. It translates to CASSLKEYTDTQYF.

V is TRBV27 and J is TRBJ2-2, with D unresolved. CDR3 length equals 14 residues. The germline V gene encodes CDR1 MNHEY and CDR2 SMNVEV (reference sequence). The V end lost 6 bases, the J end lost 1 base, and 9 bases lay between the germline ends. Here the CDR3 reads CASRSMQNTGELFF. DNA for the CDR3: TGTGCCAGCAGGTCCATGCAGAACACCGGGGAGCTGTTTTTT.

The rearrangement links TRBV10-3 to TRBJ1-2, with 7 nucleotides matching TRBD1. The CDR3 consists of 15 residues. Trimming at V came to 6 bases and at J to 8 bases, leaving 15 bases not matched to a gene. Germline CDR1 is ENHRY and CDR2 is SYGVKD. The CDR3 protein is CAISDITGVQKGYTF. For the CDR3, the DNA is TGTGCCATCAGCGATATAACAGGGGTGCAAAAAGGCTACACCTTC.

The chain uses TRBV19 and TRBJ1-5; the D gene is possibly TRBD1 (5 bases). CDR3 length equals 18 residues. Trimming took 2 bases from V and 0 from J, leaving 17 bases between them. CDR1 LNHDA and CDR2 SQIVND come from the germline V gene (reference sequence). CDR3 DNA: TGTGCCAGTAGTATATCCTCAGGGTACCCATATAGCAATCAGCCCCAGCATTTT. Amino acids: CASSISSGYPYSNQPQHF.

This chain links TRBV5-1 with TRBJ2-7, with unresolved D. The CDR3 totals 14 residues. The ends were cut back, 1 base at V and 0 bases at J, with 8 bases in the middle. Germline CDR1 reads SGHRS; CDR2 reads YFSETQ. CDR3 in amino acids: CASSLRSGSYEQYF. Written as DNA, the CDR3 is TGCGCCAGCAGCTTGAGGTCTGGCTCCTACGAGCAGTACTTC.

V usage is TRBV5-5 and J usage is TRBJ1-4, with D perhaps TRBD1 (5 bases). Trimming shortened V by 1 base and J by 7 bases, and 14 bases separated the two germline ends. The germline CDR1 and CDR2 sequences are SGHKS and YYEKEE (reference sequence). The CDR3 spans 15 residues. DNA of the CDR3: TGTGCCAGCAGCTTGTCGGACATTAGGAGTGAAAAACTGTTTTTT. Protein: CASSLSDIRSEKLFF.

The J gene is TRBJ2-1, the V gene TRBV11-3, with D perhaps TRBD1 (5 bases). The CDR3 runs 15 residues. V shed 4 bases and J shed 0 bases, with 10 bases lying between them. Germline V gives CDR1 SGHNT, CDR2 YENEEA. CDR3 region: CASSSGSSSYNEQFF. The CDR3 DNA follows: TGTGCCAGCAGCTCAGGGTCCAGCTCCTACAATGAGCAGTTCTTC. The full variable domain, in which reference TRBV11-3 and TRBJ2-1 provide the parts outside the CDR3, is EAGVVQSPRYKIIEKKQPVAFWCNPISGHNTLYWYLQNLGQGPELLIRYENEEAVDDSQLPKDRFSAERLKGVDSTLKIQPAELGDSAVYLCASSSGSSSYNEQFFGPGTRLTVL.

The V call is TRBV9, the J call TRBJ1-2; 7 nucleotides agree with TRBD1. V was clipped by 3 bases and J by 7 bases; unmatched bases: 9. Germline lookup yields CDR1 SGDLS and CDR2 YYNGEE. This CDR3 is built from 14 residues. The CDR3 sequence: CASSGGTDGGGYTF. The CDR3, as DNA: TGTGCCAGCAGCGGGGGGACAGACGGAGGTGGCTACACCTTC.

This clone was recorded only once. This chain joins TRBV28 and TRBJ1-2; perhaps TRBD1 as D (5 bases). Germline values: CDR1 MDHEN, CDR2 SYDVKM. The CDR3 is 15 residues long. V was cut by 7 bases and J by 6 bases, with 21 bases left in between. For the CDR3, the DNA is TGTGCCAGCACTACCGCGCAGGGTCGGGTAAATGGCTACACCTTC. It yields the protein CASTTAQGRVNGYTF.

The CDR3 here is CAISESGERGYTF. The CDR3 DNA sequence: TGTGCCATCAGTGAGTCGGGGGAAAGAGGCTACACCTTC. The chain is built from TRBV10-3 and TRBJ1-2; D perhaps matches TRBD1 (5 bases). This CDR3 has 13 residues. Deletions cut 0 bases from V and 8 bases from J, with 10 bases between. Germline V gives CDR1 ENHRY, CDR2 SYGVKD.

The V gene is TRBV30, the J gene TRBJ2-7; D may be TRBD2 (5 bases). The CDR3 has 15 residues. Germline-derived CDR1 and CDR2 are GTSNPN and SVGIG (reference sequence). The V gene lost 1 base and the J gene lost 3 bases, with 16 bases spanning the gap. This CDR3 is CAWSGVSANLYEQYF. The CDR3 DNA reads as TGTGCCTGGAGTGGGGTTAGCGCAAATCTCTACGAGCAGTACTTC.

This rearrangement joins TRBV6-5 to TRBJ2-3; D is unclear. The CDR3 runs to 14 residues. CDR1 and CDR2 (germline): MNHEY, SVGAGI. Trimming stripped 6 bases from V and 1 base from J, with 11 bases between. CDR3 amino acids: CASSLTLGTDTQYF. The CDR3 DNA is TGTGCCAGCAGCTTAACGCTGGGCACAGATACGCAGTATTTT.